This T cell receptor beta chain was captured by sequencing in a study of cytomegalovirus exposure and HLA in healthy donors. In the study overall: An early release of data contained some 80 million unique TCRs, which came from HLA-typed donors. Findings and caveats of the study: The study listed about 150 cytomegalovirus-associated TCR beta chains.

On this clone: Its antigen is unknown. The CDR3 carries no conserved terminal phenylalanine or tryptophan, so it likely arises from a read error.

It was with 60 Vbeta and 13 Jbeta primers that the PCR ran. TCRdb keeps only in-frame clones here, not all; method: immunoSEQ multiplex PCR. The sample consists of 150,000 or so clones, about 80% of them appearing once. The TCR comes from a woman aged 40 to 49 in good health and CMV-seronegative. The sample taken for sequencing was PBMCs.

CDR3 sequence (DNA): TGTGCCAGCAGAACGACAGGGGCTGGAAACACCATATATTCT. Its protein is CASRTTGAGNTIYS. The genes are TRBV5-4 and TRBJ1-3; 8 nucleotides agree with TRBD1. The CDR3 has 14 amino acids. V shed 5 bases, J shed 2 bases, and the junction held 3 bases outside the gene matches. The germline gives CDR1 SGHNT, CDR2 YYREEE (reference sequence).